Sequencing of this TCR beta chain was carried out in a study of blood T cells in healthy people across ages (dated by TCRdb to the mid-2010s). Describing the broader study: In model experiments, template switching captured about one uniquely barcoded TCR beta cDNA molecule for every two T cells. To avoid experimental bias, donors of different ages were spread randomly across the sequencing lanes. Two additional independent replicas of 1 million unique cDNA reads from the same blood draw were analyzed for two donors (one aged 18 to 29 and one aged 80 or older). Using deep sequencing normalized with unique cDNA molecular identifiers, the study measured how TCR beta repertoire diversity changes with age. Four age groups were formed from the donors: young (average 16 years), middle-aged (approximately 40), aged (about 62) and long-lived (approximately 80). The investigation overall reported the following: As age increased, observed TCR beta diversity per million T cells dropped in a roughly linear way, and a significant reduction was already evident by age approximately 40. Estimates of total diversity based on one million sequenced T cells were considered lower bounds and underestimates. The percentage of naive T cells measured by flow cytometry correlated strongly with observed TCR beta diversity. Because the CMV infection status of the donors was unknown, age-related changes in expanded clonotypes may potentially have been confounded. Because profiling used bulk unsorted PBMCs, naive and antigen-experienced compartments could not be compared conclusively. Compared with the aged group, the long-lived group had more naive CD4+ T cells, fewer expanded clones and increased TCR diversity, suggesting age selection.

To prepare the library, 5' RACE was applied. These reads were obtained on an Illumina HiSeq 2500. A second PCR of roughly 7 to 12 cycles was run with a J-beta primer mix and a sample-barcoded 5' primer. Each TCR beta cDNA molecule received a unique molecular identifier from a template-switch 5' adaptor carrying 12 random nucleotides. At least 2.5 million CDR3-containing paired-end reads were obtained from each sample. The Mint cDNA synthesis kit, primed by a TRBC-specific oligonucleotide, was used to synthesize first-strand cDNA from all RNA. Following uracil-DNA glycosylase treatment, a first 18-cycle PCR with universal primers M1SS and BC2_uni_R was performed on all cDNA. From the authors' description of their analysis: Normalization of each sample was performed by random selection of 1 million high-quality reads, each carrying a distinct molecular identifier. Reads sharing molecular identifiers were discarded rather than binned into consensus sequences. MiTCR, with a Q25 quality threshold and the strictest error-elimination algorithm, was used for CDR3 identification, clonotype clustering and error correction. A nonparametric unseen species model with Euler transformation was used to estimate lower-bound total TCR beta diversity. Clones were called with MiXCR by TCRdb after fastp trimmed the public reads at Q25, and only in-frame beta chains were retained. When rows share a CDR3 protein, they turn into one entry using the most common DNA and genes. The V and J calls here are based on TCRdb, not the publication. The sample table holds approximately 1.5 million distinct CDR3 sequences, of which roughly two fifths were seen once. The biggest ten clones account for 4% of the sample.

CDR1 SGHRS and CDR2 YFSETQ are derived from the germline V gene. The CDR3 runs 15 residues from the cysteine to the phenylalanine. Only the CDR3 portion is preserved as DNA: 45 bases, with reading frame beginning at the first base. Trimming costs V 2 bases and J 1 base, and their ends lie 9 bases apart. Systemically healthy Caucasian individuals from Russia, over 30 in total and aged roughly 6 to 100 years, were included as donors. Ten milliliters of peripheral blood were collected from each donor into EDTA-treated Vacutainer tubes. Ficoll-Paque density-gradient centrifugation was used to isolate PBMCs, with at least 6.5 million per sample. Trizol reagent was used to extract total RNA from PBMCs, with at least 6 micrograms per sample. For every donor, flow cytometry on a PBMC aliquot measured the percentage of naive CD45RAhigh/CD27high T cells. In regard to this clonotype: The specificity of this receptor is unknown. No base-level quality is on record; no much larger clone is a single base apart.

The rearrangement joined TRBV5-1 to TRBJ2-2, with the D gene uncertain. The sequenced sample was blood. This clonotype was obtained from a woman aged 18-35 years in good health. In nucleotide form, the sequence is TGCGCCAGCAGCTTTACTCCAGGGAACACCGGGGAGCTGTTTTTT. Its protein is CASSFTPGNTGELFF.